The following is a T cell receptor (beta chain) sequence with its context. Time point given: pretreatment peripheral blood. Patient disease was locally advanced or metastatic urothelial carcinoma. This sample stems from a study of PD-L1 blockade in urothelial cancer. Study-wide background: Between 0 and 3 chemotherapy regimens preceded treatment for each patient. Samples came from 3 weeks, at the second dose, and 6 weeks into treatment.

Synthetic analogs of TCR templates were spiked into every PCR. Only in-frame clones appear in the TCRdb table, and some are missing; sequencing was by immunoSEQ multiplex PCR. The profile shows fewer than 40,000 clones, roughly 92% of them singletons. The V gene lost 1 base and the J gene lost 10 bases, with 19 bases spanning the gap. CDR3 length: 15 residues. The germline V gene has CDR1 SGHTA and CDR2 FQGNSA. This sample comprised PBMCs, obtained around atezolizumab (anti-PD-L1) treatment. This chain links TRBV7-2 with TRBJ1-1; tentative D call: TRBD1 (6 bases). The sequence came from a woman aged 55-70 years with urothelial cancer. The CDR3 DNA follows: TGTGCCAGCAGCTTAGAAGGTGGACAGCTGTGGCGAGCTTTCTTT. Translating it yields CASSLEGGQLWRAFF.